The 32 T cell receptor beta chains presented below share a single source sample, sequenced in a study of T-cell reconstitution after alpha-beta-depleted transplantation in children. It was with unique molecular identifiers that the TCRbeta library was prepared. TCRdb redid the calling of the PCR reads with MiXCR, one entry per CDR3 protein. The sample has about 980,000 distinct CDR3 sequences; roughly 29% are singletons. The sequences come from PBMCs, mostly from graft donor cells, collected 360 days after TCRalphabeta/CD19-depleted stem cell transplant. Every receptor here comes from a boy younger than two who had a stem cell transplant for SCID, so the T cells may come from the graft donor.

This clonotype was counted between two and nine times. The chain employs TRBV20-1 and TRBJ2-1; 8 bases match TRBD1. The CDR3 totals 14 residues. V gave up 5 bases and J gave up 7 bases; unmatched junction bases: 10. The germline CDR1 and CDR2 sequences are DFQATT and SNEGSKA (reference sequence). CDR3 nucleotides: TGCAGTGCTTCGCAGGGGGCGCGGTCGAATGAGCAGTTCTTC. Its translation: CSASQGARSNEQFF.

This clonotype was counted between two and nine times. The CDR3 DNA reads as TGTGCCAGCACCGCCGAATATAGCAATCAGCCCCAGCATTTT. Its translation is CASTAEYSNQPQHF. The gene calls are TRBV6-1 and TRBJ1-5; D not certain. The germline V gene has CDR1 MNHNS and CDR2 SASEGT. Trimming stripped 7 bases from V and 0 bases from J, with 10 bases between. This CDR3 region has 14 residues.

The chain uses TRBV13 and TRBJ2-1; 7 bases match TRBD1. Germline V lookup: CDR1 PRHDT, CDR2 FYEKMQ (reference sequence). V lost 9 bases, J lost 6 bases, and 17 bases stayed unmatched. This CDR3 has 16 amino acids. The CDR3 region is CASTGLYRGLGNEQFF. CDR3 nucleotide sequence: TGTGCCAGTACCGGGCTTTACAGGGGTTTAGGCAATGAGCAGTTCTTC.

This clonotype was counted a few times. This chain connects TRBV28 to TRBJ2-7; D may be TRBD1 or TRBD2 (5 bases each). With 8 bases removed from V and 0 bases from J, the gap between germline ends came to 11 bases. CDR1 is MDHEN, CDR2 SYDVKM, per germline. The CDR3 is 13 residues long. In nucleotides, the CDR3 is TGTGCCAGCCGGGACGGGATCTCCTACGAGCAGTACTTC. Its translation is CASRDGISYEQYF.

This clonotype was found a few times. V usage is TRBV10-3 and J usage is TRBJ1-1, with D perhaps TRBD1 (6 bases). The V gene's germline CDR1 is ENHRY and CDR2 SYGVKD. The CDR3 is 14 residues long. Trimming removed 3 bases at V and 0 bases at J, with 8 bases between. The CDR3 DNA sequence: TGTGCCATCAGTGACGGACAGTTGAACACTGAAGCTTTCTTT. This sequence encodes CAISDGQLNTEAFF.

In its sample, this clonotype was seen a few times. The chain carries TRBV29-1 and TRBJ2-1; 7 nucleotides align to TRBD2. The CDR3 runs 15 residues. Germline assignment: CDR1 SQVTM and CDR2 ANQGSEA. V gave up 4 bases and J gave up 2 bases; unmatched junction bases: 8. This CDR3 reads CSVGGEAGAYNEQFF. CDR3 nucleotides: TGCAGCGTTGGGGGGGAGGCGGGGGCCTACAATGAGCAGTTCTTC.

The chain combines TRBV4-2 with TRBJ2-1; 7 bases are a match to TRBD2. The V and J ends lost 0 bases and 2 bases, in that order; junction bases with no gene match: 13. Germline lookup yields CDR1 LGHNA and CDR2 YNFKEQ. The CDR3 length is 19 residues. The CDR3 protein is CASSQEGSWPSGPYNEQFF. The DNA for the CDR3 is TGTGCCAGCAGCCAAGAGGGCTCATGGCCTAGCGGACCCTACAATGAGCAGTTCTTC.

The chain uses TRBV6-1 and TRBJ1-1, with 10 bases fitting TRBD1. The V segment lost 6 bases and the J segment 5 bases; nucleotides outside the gene matches: 12. This CDR3 comprises 16 residues. CDR1 is MNHNS, CDR2 SASEGT, per germline. This CDR3 is CASRPFRQGAGTEAFF. The CDR3 nucleotides are TGTGCCAGCAGGCCGTTTCGACAGGGGGCGGGGACTGAAGCTTTCTTT.

This clonotype was seen only a few times. This sequence joins TRBV7-6 and TRBJ2-2; D call uncertain. Between the trimmed V and J ends, which lost 6 bases and 6 bases, there was a span of 8 bases. CDR1 is SGHVS and CDR2 is FNYEAQ in the germline V gene. The CDR3 extends over 12 amino acids. The CDR3 sequence is CASSQMSGELFF. For the CDR3, the DNA is TGTGCCAGCAGTCAAATGTCCGGGGAGCTGTTTTTT.

The CDR3 bases are TGTGCCAGCACCCAACACCTAACGGGAGATACGCAGTATTTT. The encoded protein is CASTQHLTGDTQYF. The chain uses TRBV12-3 or TRBV12-4 and TRBJ2-3; D not certain. The CDR3 contains 14 residues. The V end lost 7 bases, the J end lost 5 bases, and 16 bases lay between the germline ends.

In this sample, this clonotype turned up a few times. The gene calls are TRBV18 and TRBJ2-1, with D perhaps TRBD2 (7 bases). Germline-derived CDR1 and CDR2 are KGHSH and LQKENI. V was pared by 5 bases and J by 2 bases, with 13 bases between. CDR3 length: 15 amino acids. This chain's CDR3 is CASSSKGGAYNEQFF. CDR3 nucleotides: TGTGCCAGCTCATCGAAAGGGGGGGCCTACAATGAGCAGTTCTTC.

The rearrangement joins TRBV11-2 to TRBJ2-4, with D perhaps matching TRBD1 (5 bases). With 1 base removed from V and 13 bases from J, the gap between germline ends came to 17 bases. CDR3 size: 14 residues. Germline-derived CDR1 and CDR2 are SGHAT and FQNNGV. CDR3 nucleotides: TGTGCCAGCAGCTTAGCCAACCAACAGGCGAGACAGTACTTC. Encoded protein: CASSLANQQARQYF.

The CDR3 reads CASSYTVPGLGYGEQFF. The CDR3 DNA follows: TGTGCCAGCAGTTACACCGTTCCCGGACTAGGGTATGGTGAGCAGTTCTTC. J is TRBJ2-1 and V is TRBV6-2 or TRBV6-3; 7 bases agree with TRBD2. Germline V gene lookup returns CDR1 MNHEY and CDR2 SVGEGT. The CDR3 runs 17 residues. J lost 9 bases, V lost 2 bases, and 16 bases had no gene match.

The chain is built from TRBV6-1 and TRBJ2-3; the match to TRBD1 covers 8 bases. This CDR3 contains 15 residues. CDR1 is MNHNS and CDR2 is SASEGT in the germline V gene. The junction had 7 bases not matched to a gene; V was cut back by 6 bases and J by 2 bases. The CDR3 here is CASSDRGIPTDTQYF. In DNA form, the CDR3 reads TGTGCCAGCAGCGACAGGGGAATCCCCACAGATACGCAGTATTTT.

The V call is TRBV28, the J call TRBJ2-2; weak D call: TRBD2 (5 bases). CDR3 length: 15 amino acids. Germline assignment: CDR1 MDHEN and CDR2 SYDVKM. V lost 5 bases to trimming and J lost 5 bases, with 15 bases between them. CDR3 amino acids: CASSDRGGWTGELFF. CDR3 bases: TGTGCCAGCAGTGACCGAGGAGGTTGGACCGGGGAGCTGTTTTTT.

V usage is TRBV12-3 or TRBV12-4 and J usage is TRBJ1-5, with D uncertain. V gave up 8 bases and J gave up 6 bases, with 17 bases separating them. The CDR3 runs 14 residues. The CDR3 bases are TGTGCCAGCCCCCGTTTCATGTGGGGTCAGCCCCAGCATTTT. It specifies CASPRFMWGQPQHF.

The chain joins TRBV4-3 to TRBJ2-1; D may be TRBD2 (6 bases). The CDR3 consists of 17 residues. Per germline, CDR1 LGHNA and CDR2 YSLEER. The V end was cut by 4 bases, the J end by 2 bases, with 18 bases between. This chain's CDR3 is CASSPLAFAGPYNEQFF. The CDR3 bases are TGCGCCAGCAGCCCGCTAGCTTTCGCGGGACCCTACAATGAGCAGTTCTTC.

The genes are TRBV20-1 and TRBJ1-2, with TRBD1 matching over 7 bases. The ends lost 7 bases at V and 6 bases at J; junction bases unmatched: 8. The germline V gene has CDR1 DFQATT and CDR2 SNEGSKA (reference sequence). This CDR3 contains 12 residues. The DNA for the CDR3 is TGCAGTGTCAGGGGAGGGGGCCATGGCTACACCTTC. It specifies CSVRGGGHGYTF.

The chain joins TRBV6-5 to TRBJ2-7; the D is unclear. Germline-derived CDR1 and CDR2 are MNHEY and SVGAGI. The CDR3 length is 14 residues. The V end lost 0 bases, the J end lost 1 base, and 7 bases lay between the germline ends. The CDR3 DNA reads as TGTGCCAGCAGTTACTCGGTCCAGTCCTACGAGCAGTACTTC. Translating it yields CASSYSVQSYEQYF.

This chain links TRBV27 with TRBJ2-3; no reliable D call. CDR3 length: 15 residues. Deletions cut 0 bases from V and 2 bases from J, with 9 bases between. Looked up from germline, CDR1 is MNHEY and CDR2 is SMNVEV (reference sequence). For the CDR3, the DNA is TGTGCCAGCAGTTTATCGCCCCCAGACACAGATACGCAGTATTTT. It translates to CASSLSPPDTDTQYF.

This clonotype appeared a few times. This sequence joins TRBV12-3 or TRBV12-4 and TRBJ2-3, with 8 bases lining up with TRBD2. The CDR3 contains 16 residues. Trimming removed 5 bases from V and 2 bases from J; junction bases left unmatched: 9. The CDR3 sequence: CASSVWRGALTDTQYF. DNA of the CDR3: TGTGCCAGCAGTGTGTGGCGGGGGGCGCTCACAGATACGCAGTATTTT.

V gene TRBV4-3 combines with J gene TRBJ1-5; D remains ambiguous. V shed 2 bases and J shed 6 bases, with 11 bases lying between them. Germline CDR1 LGHNA, CDR2 YSLEER. The CDR3 loop spans 14 amino acids. This chain's CDR3 is CASSQSTAGQPQHF. CDR3 sequence (DNA): TGCGCCAGCAGCCAAAGCACAGCGGGTCAGCCCCAGCATTTT.

The chain links TRBV12-3 or TRBV12-4 to TRBJ2-1; TRBD2 matches 14 bases. There are 14 residues in the CDR3. Losses at the gene ends were 4 bases for V and 10 bases for J; bases not matched to a gene: 3. The chain's CDR3 is CASSWGTSGSEQFF. For the CDR3, the DNA is TGTGCCAGCAGTTGGGGGACTAGCGGGAGCGAGCAGTTCTTC.

This clonotype was found a few times. V is TRBV20-1 and J is TRBJ1-2; D is possibly TRBD1 (5 bases). Trimming removed 5 bases at V and 2 bases at J, with 12 bases between. Germline CDR1 DFQATT, CDR2 SNEGSKA (reference sequence). CDR3 length: 13 amino acids. The CDR3 coding sequence is TGCAGTGCTGGAGGGGCAGCGAACTATGGCTACACCTTC. As protein: CSAGGAANYGYTF.

The chain combines TRBV4-2 with TRBJ2-7; 9 bases line up with TRBD1. Trimming removed 4 bases from V and 1 base from J; junction bases left unmatched: 14. The CDR3 has 18 amino acids. Looked up from germline, CDR1 is LGHNA and CDR2 is YNFKEQ. The CDR3 DNA is TGTGCCAGCAGCCCTAAGCCCTCCTTGGACAGGGGATCCTACGAGCAGTACTTC. It is translated as CASSPKPSLDRGSYEQYF.

The chain combines TRBV4-1 with TRBJ1-2; TRBD1 might be the D (6 bases). The germline gives CDR1 MGHRA, CDR2 YSYEKL. The CDR3 loop spans 15 amino acids. Trimming took 0 bases from V and 6 from J, leaving 14 bases between them. CDR3 region: CASSQDTGRSHGYTF. The CDR3 nucleotides read TGCGCCAGCAGCCAAGATACAGGGCGTAGTCATGGCTACACCTTC.

This chain uses TRBV12-3 or TRBV12-4 with TRBJ1-4; 7 positions match TRBD1. With 3 bases clipped from V and 4 bases from J, the junction kept 2 bases outside the gene matches. The CDR3 is 14 amino acids. The CDR3 protein is CASSFWDSNEKLFF. CDR3 DNA sequence: TGTGCCAGCAGTTTCTGGGACAGTAATGAAAAACTGTTTTTT.

This clonotype was seen only a few times. The chain carries TRBV18 and TRBJ2-7, with a weak D call TRBD1 (5 bases). The germline CDR1 and CDR2 sequences are KGHSH and LQKENI. The CDR3 has 16 residues. V lost 3 bases and J lost 2, with 17 bases in between. CDR3 in DNA: TGTGCCAGCTCACCCTCAGCTCGGACATTGACCTACGAGCAGTACTTC. Encoded protein: CASSPSARTLTYEQYF.

This clonotype was seen at least ten times. The V call is TRBV5-1, the J call TRBJ2-3; tentative D call: TRBD1 (7 bases). This CDR3 contains 14 residues. Germline V gives CDR1 SGHRS, CDR2 YFSETQ. V was trimmed by 5 bases and J by 3 bases, leaving 13 bases between them. In nucleotides, the CDR3 is TGCGCCAGCAGTCCAGGGGGGTTGACAGATACGCAGTATTTT. Protein: CASSPGGLTDTQYF. Full variable domain (missing parts from reference TRBV5-1 and TRBJ2-3): KAGVTQTPRYLIKTRGQQVTLSCSPISGHRSVSWYQQTPGQGLQFLFEYFSETQRNKGNFPGRFSGRQFSNSRSEMNVSTLELGDSALYLCASSPGGLTDTQYFGPGTRLTVL.

The chain combines TRBV30 with TRBJ1-5; TRBD1 matches 7 bases. V trimming: 3 bases; J trimming: 4 bases; junction bases outside the gene matches: 6. CDR3 length equals 14 residues. Germline V gene lookup returns CDR1 GTSNPN and CDR2 SVGIG (reference sequence). The CDR3 nucleotides are TGTGCCTGGAGCGAGGACAGGACAAATCAGCCCCAGCATTTT. Translated: CAWSEDRTNQPQHF.

V is TRBV18 and J is TRBJ1-1; D is ambiguous. Germline V CDR1 and CDR2: KGHSH, LQKENI. V was shortened by 2 bases and J by 7 bases, with 17 bases between the two germline ends. The CDR3 length is 15 residues. The CDR3 DNA sequence: TGTGCCAGCTCACCAAAGCCCCGTGGAAGCCTTGAAGCTTTCTTT. It codes for CASSPKPRGSLEAFF.

This clonotype was detected ten times or more. The chain employs TRBV12-3 or TRBV12-4 and TRBJ2-7; TRBD1 aligns across 11 bases. V shed 6 bases and J 4 bases; nucleotides not matched to a gene: 5. This CDR3 is 14 amino acids long. The CDR3 nucleotides are TGTGCCAGCAGACCCGGGACAGGGGGGTACGAGCAGTACTTC. Protein product: CASRPGTGGYEQYF.